This record covers a single T cell receptor beta chain. The CDR3 runs to 15 residues. CDR1 MNHNY and CDR2 SVGAGI come from the germline V gene (reference sequence). Trimming removed 8 bases from V and 3 bases from J; junction bases left unmatched: 8. This sample stems from a study of cytomegalovirus exposure and HLA in healthy donors. Primers included in the PCR were 60 Vbeta and 13 Jbeta primers. Assay used: immunoSEQ multiplex PCR; TCRdb lists only in-frame clones, some missing. The specimen's table records about 39,000 clones. Despite likely unrecorded immune exposures, the donors were nominally healthy at the time of sampling.

The source is a male donor in good health and CMV-seronegative. Sequencing was carried out using PBMCs. The chain uses TRBV6-6 and TRBJ1-5; 9 bases fit TRBD1. CDR3 amino acids: CASRPGTGPNQPQHF. The CDR3 region has the DNA TGTGCCAGCCGACCCGGGACAGGGCCCAATCAGCCCCAGCATTTT.